This T cell receptor beta chain derives from a study of T cells after yellow fever vaccination. A universal primer site and UMIs were added as TCR cDNA was made by 5'RACE template switching. TCRdb passed the 5' RACE reads through MiXCR, listing each CDR3 protein once. The repertoire has about 630,000 distinct CDR3 sequences, roughly 12% of them found once; the top ten carry about 15%. From germline, CDR1 is SQVTM and CDR2 ANQGSEA. The CDR3 extends over 15 amino acids. Trimming pared 0 bases from V and 4 bases from J, leaving 14 bases between. This clonotype was picked up a small number of times. V gene TRBV29-1 combines with J gene TRBJ2-3; D possibly uses TRBD1 or TRBD2 (5 bases each). The clonotype originates from a man aged 25 to 45 who received the YFV17D yellow fever vaccine. This specimen consisted of PBMCs, obtained on the day of the yellow fever booster vaccination. The CDR3 here is CSVEDLRGFPDTQYF. DNA of the CDR3: TGCAGCGTTGAAGATCTGAGGGGTTTCCCAGATACGCAGTATTTT.